One sample yielded the 14 T cell receptor beta chains listed below, sequenced in a study of blood T cell repertoires in COVID-19. TCRdb's copy holds only in-frame clones and misses some; the assay was immunoSEQ multiplex PCR. Here the sample spans 65,000 to 95,000 clones, over 85% being singletons. The source material was peripheral blood. The receptors shown here come from a man over 45 with active COVID-19.

The V gene is TRBV6-6, the J gene TRBJ2-7, with 9 bases identical to TRBD2. This CDR3 region has 16 residues. Losses at the gene ends were 0 bases for V and 4 bases for J; bases not matched to a gene: 7. Per the germline V gene, CDR1 is MNHNY and CDR2 is SVGAGI (reference sequence). CDR3 coding DNA: TGTGCCAGCAGTTACTCCTTGCGGGAGGGCCGGTACGAGCAGTACTTC. It encodes CASSYSLREGRYEQYF.

The chain is built from TRBV19 and TRBJ2-1, with unresolved D. From germline, CDR1 is LNHDA and CDR2 SQIVND (reference sequence). The CDR3 loop spans 15 amino acids. The ends were cut back, 3 bases at V and 1 base at J, with 10 bases in the middle. This chain's CDR3 is CASSIAALSYNEQFF. The CDR3 DNA reads TGTGCCAGTAGTATCGCAGCGCTATCCTACAATGAGCAGTTCTTC.

J is TRBJ1-6 and V is TRBV6-5, with 10 bases identical to TRBD1. V lost 7 bases and J lost 9; bases outside the gene matches: 9. The CDR3 consists of 15 residues. Germline CDR1 reads MNHEY; CDR2 reads SVGAGI. CDR3 in amino acids: CASTLGQGGGSPLHF. CDR3 nucleotides: TGTGCCAGCACCTTAGGACAGGGGGGTGGTTCACCCCTCCACTTT.

The chain carries TRBV28 and TRBJ2-7, with a weak D call TRBD2 (6 bases). The V gene lost 7 bases and the J gene lost 2 bases, with 12 bases spanning the gap. Germline V gene data show CDR1 as MDHEN and CDR2 as SYDVKM. The CDR3 has 13 residues. CDR3 nucleotides: TGTGCCAGCATGAGCGGGCCCCCCTACGAGCAGTACTTC. This gives the protein CASMSGPPYEQYF.

This clone showed up just a few times. This rearrangement joins TRBV4-2 to TRBJ2-7; the D gene is possibly TRBD1 (5 bases). From germline, CDR1 is LGHNA and CDR2 YNFKEQ. The CDR3 extends over 17 amino acids. Trimming took off 1 base at V and 5 bases at J, with 21 bases between the two ends. As DNA, the CDR3 is TGTGCCAGCAGCCAAGTTCTTAGCAGGGAAAACGGAAACGAGCAGTACTTC. As protein: CASSQVLSRENGNEQYF.

On this clone: This specimen includes other DNA sequences encoding the same CDR3. V is TRBV28 and J is TRBJ2-1, with 7 bases fitting TRBD2. The CDR3 is 15 amino acids. The V and J ends lost 2 bases and 0 bases, in that order; junction bases with no gene match: 1. Per the germline V gene, CDR1 is MDHEN and CDR2 is SYDVKM. In nucleotides, the CDR3 is TGTGCCAGCAGTTTAGGCGGGAGCTCCTACAATGAGCAGTTCTTC. The encoded protein is CASSLGGSSYNEQFF. Variable domain in full (rest from reference TRBV28 and TRBJ2-1): DVKVTQSSRYLVKRTGEKVFLECVQDMDHENMFWYRQDPGLGLRLIYFSYDVKMKEKGDIPEGYSVSREKKERFSLILESASTNQTSMYLCASSLGGSSYNEQFFGPGTRLTVL.

This clone was counted a single time. The rearrangement joins TRBV18 to TRBJ1-1; TRBD1 matches 7 bases. Germline lookup yields CDR1 KGHSH and CDR2 LQKENI. The CDR3 runs to 16 residues. Trimming cost V 3 bases and J 2 bases; bases outside gene matches: 9. In nucleotides, the CDR3 is TGTGCCAGCTCACCGGGACAGAGCCTTCAAAACACTGAAGCTTTCTTT. It is translated as CASSPGQSLQNTEAFF.

The chain employs TRBV2 and TRBJ2-3, with D maybe TRBD2 (6 bases). CDR3 length: 14 residues. Germline CDR1 SNHLY, CDR2 FYNNEI. V was pared by 8 bases and J by 7 bases, with 19 bases between. Here the CDR3 DNA reads TGTGCCAGCCGGGACTCCACCCTGACGAATACGCAGTATTTT. It is translated as CASRDSTLTNTQYF.

J is TRBJ2-1 and V is TRBV5-4, with 12 bases lining up with TRBD2. The CDR3 has 17 amino acids. Germline CDR1 and CDR2: SGHNT and YYREEE (reference sequence). The V segment lost 4 bases and the J segment 0 bases; nucleotides outside the gene matches: 5. CDR3 protein: CASSHGLAGSSYNEQFF. The CDR3, as DNA: TGTGCCAGCAGCCACGGACTAGCGGGATCCTCCTACAATGAGCAGTTCTTC.

V usage is TRBV4-1 and J usage is TRBJ1-6; D unresolved. The CDR3 is 15 residues long. Trimming took off 0 bases at V and 7 bases at J, with 10 bases between the two ends. Germline V gene sequence: CDR1 MGHRA, CDR2 YSYEKL. The CDR3 loop reads CASSQEGGINSPLHF. The CDR3 nucleotides read TGCGCCAGCAGCCAAGAGGGAGGGATCAATTCACCCCTCCACTTT.

The chain carries TRBV3-1 (or the pseudogene TRBV3-2) and TRBJ2-2; 11 bases line up with TRBD2. The CDR3 sequence is 17 residues long. Trimming took 4 bases from V and 5 from J; bases not matched to a gene: 9. Germline CDR1 is LGHDT and CDR2 is YNNKEL (reference sequence). The CDR3 here is CASSLWGRLAGTGELFF. In DNA, the CDR3 is TGTGCCAGCAGCCTCTGGGGGCGACTAGCGGGAACCGGGGAGCTGTTTTTT.

The chain couples TRBV9 to TRBJ1-2; possibly TRBD1 for D (5 bases). The length of the CDR3 is 12 residues. Trimming removed 3 bases from V and 7 bases from J, with 10 bases in between. Germline CDR1 reads SGDLS; CDR2 reads YYNGEE. The CDR3: CASSATDFGYTF. CDR3 bases: TGTGCCAGCAGCGCGACAGATTTTGGCTACACCTTC.

The rearrangement joins TRBV3-1 (or the pseudogene TRBV3-2) to TRBJ2-1; 7 nucleotides match TRBD2. V lost 4 bases to trimming and J lost 3 bases; unmatched junction nucleotides: 18. This CDR3 comprises 19 residues. From germline, CDR1 is LGHDT and CDR2 YNNKEL (reference sequence). CDR3 loop: CASSLVLRMSSGYYNEQFF. As DNA, the CDR3 is TGTGCCAGCAGCCTAGTTCTGAGGATGTCTAGCGGTTACTACAATGAGCAGTTCTTC.

This clone was detected a few times. The chain recombines TRBV28 with TRBJ2-7; no reliable D call. V lost 5 bases and J lost 0, with 11 bases in between. This CDR3 is built from 14 residues. The germline CDR1 and CDR2 sequences are MDHEN and SYDVKM. Written as DNA, the CDR3 is TGTGCCAGCAGTCTCGCGCCTTCCTCCTACGAGCAGTACTTC. Its protein product is CASSLAPSSYEQYF.